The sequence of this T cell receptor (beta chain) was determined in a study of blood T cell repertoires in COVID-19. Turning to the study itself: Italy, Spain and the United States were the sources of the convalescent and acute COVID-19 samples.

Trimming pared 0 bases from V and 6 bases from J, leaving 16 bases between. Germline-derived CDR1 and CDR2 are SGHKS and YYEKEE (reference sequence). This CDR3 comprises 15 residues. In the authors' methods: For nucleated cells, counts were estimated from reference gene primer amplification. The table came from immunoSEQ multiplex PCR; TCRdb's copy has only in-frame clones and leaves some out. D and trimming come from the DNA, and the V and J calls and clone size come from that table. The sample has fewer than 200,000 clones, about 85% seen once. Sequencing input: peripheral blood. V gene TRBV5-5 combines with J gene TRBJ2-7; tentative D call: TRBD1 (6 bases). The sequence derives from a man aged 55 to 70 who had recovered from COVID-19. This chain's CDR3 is CASSLGDMDEGEQYF. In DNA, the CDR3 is TGTGCCAGCAGCTTGGGGGACATGGATGAGGGCGAGCAGTACTTC.